The T cell receptor beta chain described here comes from a study of PD-1 blockade in classical Hodgkin lymphoma. Looked up from germline, CDR1 is MDHEN and CDR2 is SYDVKM. V lost 2 bases and J 1 base, leaving 3 bases between the germline ends. The CDR3 runs to 13 residues. This clone has a single count. Only in-frame clones appear in the TCRdb table, and some are missing; sequencing was by immunoSEQ multiplex PCR. The table lists thousands of clones, 82% of them singletons, with about a quarter in the top ten. The time point here: cycle 4 day 1 (C4D1), after 5 to 7 weeks of nivolumab. Following autologous stem cell transplantation, relapse occurred in every patient, and exposure to brentuximab vedotin varied. Applied to thawed PBMCs, magnetic negative selection was the method used to isolate CD8+ T cells.

This chain uses TRBV28 with TRBJ1-5; D not resolved. This TCR derives from a human donor with classical Hodgkin lymphoma. The source was CD8+ T cells from blood, collected before the fourth cycle of nivolumab. The CDR3 here is CASSLNSNQPQHF. The CDR3 DNA follows: TGTGCCAGCAGTTTAAACAGCAATCAGCCCCAGCATTTT.